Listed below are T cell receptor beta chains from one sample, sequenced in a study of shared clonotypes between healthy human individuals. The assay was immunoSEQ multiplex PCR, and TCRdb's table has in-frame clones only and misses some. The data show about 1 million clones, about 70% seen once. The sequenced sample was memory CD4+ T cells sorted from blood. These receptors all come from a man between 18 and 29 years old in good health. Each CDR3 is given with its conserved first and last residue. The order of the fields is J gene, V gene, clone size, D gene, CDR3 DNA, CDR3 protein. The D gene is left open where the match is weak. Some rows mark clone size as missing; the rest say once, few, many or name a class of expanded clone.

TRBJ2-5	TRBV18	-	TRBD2	TGTGCCAGCTCACCAGTCCGGGCTAGCGGTCTTTTAGGGACCCAGTACTTC	CASSPVRASGLLGTQYF
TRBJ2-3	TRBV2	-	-	TGTGCCAGCAGTGAATTGGAAGGGCTAATTACGATTACGCAGTATTTT	CASSELEGLITITQYF
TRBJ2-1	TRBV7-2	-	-	TGTGCCAGCACCGTTAGCGGCTCCTACAATGAGCAGTTCTTC	CASTVSGSYNEQFF
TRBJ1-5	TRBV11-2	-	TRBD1	TGTGCCAGCAGCCCGGGACAGAGCAATCAGCCCCAGCATTTT	CASSPGQSNQPQHF
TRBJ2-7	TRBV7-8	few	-	TGTGCCAGCAGCTTCACGGGGTCTGGAGAGCAGTACTTC	CASSFTGSGEQYF
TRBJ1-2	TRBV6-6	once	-	TGTGCCAGCGCAGTGCCAGGGGACTATGGCTACACCTTC	CASAVPGDYGYTF
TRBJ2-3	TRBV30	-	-	TGTGCCTGGACCCAGGGTGGCACAGATACGCAGTATTTT	CAWTQGGTDTQYF
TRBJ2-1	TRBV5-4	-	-	TGTGCCAGCAGCTTAAACAGGGACCATGAGCAGTTCTTC	CASSLNRDHEQFF
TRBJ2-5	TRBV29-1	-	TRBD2	TGCAGCGTTGGTAGCGGGAGGGCCGCCTCGGAGACCCAGTACTTC	CSVGSGRAASETQYF
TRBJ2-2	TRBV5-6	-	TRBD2	TGTGCCAGCAGCTTGGTAGGTCTAGCGGAAAACACCGGGGAGCTGTTTTTT	CASSLVGLAENTGELFF
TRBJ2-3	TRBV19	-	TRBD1	TGTGCCAGTAGTCTCGGGACAGGGGATAGCACAGATACGCAGTATTTT	CASSLGTGDSTDTQYF
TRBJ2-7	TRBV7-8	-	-	TGTGCCAGCAGCTCGAGGGATTGGAACGAGCAGTACTTC	CASSSRDWNEQYF
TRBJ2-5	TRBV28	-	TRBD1	TGTGCCAGCAGTTTCGTGGGACAGGGGGAGACCCAGTACTTC	CASSFVGQGETQYF
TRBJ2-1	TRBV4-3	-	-	TGCGCCAGCAGCCAAGATTGGGGGGAGCAGTTCTTC	CASSQDWGEQFF
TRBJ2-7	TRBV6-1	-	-	TGTGGGTGCGGACCGCACCTCTCCTACGAGCAGTACTTC	CGCGPHLSYEQYF
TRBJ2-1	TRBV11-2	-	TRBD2	TGTGCCAGCAGCATGGGACTAGCGGACTACTACTACAATGAGCAGTTCTTC	CASSMGLADYYYNEQFF